This T cell receptor (beta chain) was recovered during a study of glioma-infiltrating T cells after dendritic cell vaccination. Study context: Dendritic cell vaccination trial patients had either newly diagnosed or recurrent glioblastoma. Between about 2003 and 2013, patients got autologous tumor lysate-pulsed dendritic cell vaccines.

Using immunoSEQ multiplex PCR, the repertoire was profiled, and TCRdb retains in-frame clones only, with some absent. The table lists tens of thousands of clones, approximately 84% of them singletons. CDR1 LNHNV and CDR2 YYDKDF come from the germline V gene (reference sequence). V lost 6 bases to trimming and J lost 8 bases, with 19 bases between them. The CDR3 has 14 amino acids. Sequences were derived from blood, sampled before dendritic cell vaccination. The clonotype was recovered from a human donor with glioblastoma. The rearrangement links TRBV15 to TRBJ1-2; D perhaps matches TRBD1 (6 bases). This CDR3 is CATSRSDRSNGYTF. In nucleotides, the CDR3 is TGTGCCACCAGTCGATCTGACAGGTCGAACGGCTACACCTTC.